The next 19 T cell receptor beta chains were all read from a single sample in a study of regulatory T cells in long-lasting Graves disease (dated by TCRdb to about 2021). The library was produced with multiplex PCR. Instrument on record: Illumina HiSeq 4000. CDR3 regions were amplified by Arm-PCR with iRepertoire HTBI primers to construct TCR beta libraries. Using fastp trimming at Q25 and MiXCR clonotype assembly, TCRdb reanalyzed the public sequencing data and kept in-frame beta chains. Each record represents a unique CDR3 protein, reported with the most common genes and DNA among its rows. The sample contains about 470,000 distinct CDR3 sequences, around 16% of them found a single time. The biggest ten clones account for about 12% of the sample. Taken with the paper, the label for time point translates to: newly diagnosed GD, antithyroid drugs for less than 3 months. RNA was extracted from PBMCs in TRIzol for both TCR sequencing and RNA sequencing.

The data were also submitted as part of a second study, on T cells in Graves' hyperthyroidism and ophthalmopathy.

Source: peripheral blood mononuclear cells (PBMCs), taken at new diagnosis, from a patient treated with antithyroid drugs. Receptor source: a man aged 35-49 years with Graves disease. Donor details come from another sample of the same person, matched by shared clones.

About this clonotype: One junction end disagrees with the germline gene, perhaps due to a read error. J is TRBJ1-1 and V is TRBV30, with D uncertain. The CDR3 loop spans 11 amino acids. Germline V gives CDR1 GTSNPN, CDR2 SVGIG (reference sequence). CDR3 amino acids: CAWKSNTEAFF. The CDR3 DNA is TGTGCCTGGAAATCCAACACGGAAGCTTTCTTT.

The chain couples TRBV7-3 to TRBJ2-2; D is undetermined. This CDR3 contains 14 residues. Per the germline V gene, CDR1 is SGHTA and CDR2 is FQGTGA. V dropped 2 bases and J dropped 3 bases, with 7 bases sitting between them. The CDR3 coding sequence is TGTGCCAGCAGCTTAGATTCCCACACCGGGGAGCTGTTTTTT. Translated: CASSLDSHTGELFF.

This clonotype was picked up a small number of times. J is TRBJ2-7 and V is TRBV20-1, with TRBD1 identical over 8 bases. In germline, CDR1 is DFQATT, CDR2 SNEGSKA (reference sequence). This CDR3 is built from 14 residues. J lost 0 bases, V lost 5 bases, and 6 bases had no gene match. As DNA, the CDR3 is TGCAGTGCTTTGGACAGGGCAAGCTCCTACGAGCAGTACTTC. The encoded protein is CSALDRASSYEQYF.

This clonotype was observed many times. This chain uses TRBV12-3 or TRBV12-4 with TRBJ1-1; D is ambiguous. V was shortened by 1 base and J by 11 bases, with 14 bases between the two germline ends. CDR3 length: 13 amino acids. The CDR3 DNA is TGTGCCAGCAGTTTAGTGTTATCACCGGTGGCTTTCTTT. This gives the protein CASSLVLSPVAFF.

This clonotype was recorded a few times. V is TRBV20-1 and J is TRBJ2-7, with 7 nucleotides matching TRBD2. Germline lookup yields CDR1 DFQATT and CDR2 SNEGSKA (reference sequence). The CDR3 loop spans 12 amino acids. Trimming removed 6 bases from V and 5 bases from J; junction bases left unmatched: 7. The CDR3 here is CSALPTSDEQYF. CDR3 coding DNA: TGCAGTGCCTTACCCACTAGCGACGAGCAGTACTTC.

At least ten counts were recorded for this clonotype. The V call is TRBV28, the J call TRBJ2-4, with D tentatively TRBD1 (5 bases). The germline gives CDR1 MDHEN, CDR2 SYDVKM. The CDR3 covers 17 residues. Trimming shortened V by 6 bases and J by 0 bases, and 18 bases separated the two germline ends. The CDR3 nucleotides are TGTGCCAGCAGCTCCCAGGTTGGGGCTGGAGCCAAAAACATTCAGTACTTC. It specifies CASSSQVGAGAKNIQYF.

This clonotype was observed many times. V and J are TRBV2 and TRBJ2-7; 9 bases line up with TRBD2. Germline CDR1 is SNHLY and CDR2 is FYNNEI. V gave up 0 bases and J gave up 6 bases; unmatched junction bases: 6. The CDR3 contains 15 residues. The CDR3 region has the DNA TGTGCCAGCAGTGAAGCGGGGCTAGCGGGACGCGAGCAGTACTTC. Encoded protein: CASSEAGLAGREQYF.

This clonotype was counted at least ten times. The CDR3 DNA reads as TGTGCCAGCAGCTCCAGTGAGTGGGCTAGCGGTGAGGACGAGCAGTACTTC. It codes for CASSSSEWASGEDEQYF. The chain carries TRBV7-9 and TRBJ2-7, with TRBD2 identical over 7 bases. The CDR3 is made up of 17 amino acids. Unmatched junction bases numbered 17, after V lost 4 bases and J lost 5 bases. The germline gives CDR1 SEHNR, CDR2 FQNEAQ (reference sequence).

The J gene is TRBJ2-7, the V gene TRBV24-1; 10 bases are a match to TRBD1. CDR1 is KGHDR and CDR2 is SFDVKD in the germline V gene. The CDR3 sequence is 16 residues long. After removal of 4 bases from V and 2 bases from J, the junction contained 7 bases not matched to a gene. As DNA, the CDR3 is TGTGCCACCAGTGACTCCGGGACAGGGGCACCCTACGAGCAGTACTTC. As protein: CATSDSGTGAPYEQYF.

The CDR3 nucleotides are TGTGCCAGCAGTCGTCCCGGCAACTCTGGAAACACCATATATTTT. It codes for CASSRPGNSGNTIYF. The V gene is TRBV28, the J gene TRBJ1-3; D is unresolved. The germline gives CDR1 MDHEN, CDR2 SYDVKM. This CDR3 spans 15 amino acids. Trimming removed 5 bases from V and 0 bases from J, with 11 bases in between.

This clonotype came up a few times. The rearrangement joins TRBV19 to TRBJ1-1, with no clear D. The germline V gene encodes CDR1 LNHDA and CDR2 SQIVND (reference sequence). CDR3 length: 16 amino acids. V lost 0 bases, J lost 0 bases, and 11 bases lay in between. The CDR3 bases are TGTGCCAGTAGTATAGATCGCGAGGTAATGAACACTGAAGCTTTCTTT. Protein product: CASSIDREVMNTEAFF.

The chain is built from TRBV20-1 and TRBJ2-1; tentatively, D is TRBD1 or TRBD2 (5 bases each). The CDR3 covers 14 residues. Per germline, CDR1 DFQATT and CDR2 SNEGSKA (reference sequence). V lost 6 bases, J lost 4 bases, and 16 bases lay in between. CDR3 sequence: CSAWDRVRYNEQFF. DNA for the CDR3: TGCAGTGCCTGGGACCGCGTGCGGTACAATGAGCAGTTCTTC.

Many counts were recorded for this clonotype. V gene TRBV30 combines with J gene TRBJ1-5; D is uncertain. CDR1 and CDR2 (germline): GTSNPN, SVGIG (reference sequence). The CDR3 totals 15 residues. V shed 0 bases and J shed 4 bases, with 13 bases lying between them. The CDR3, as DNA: TGTGCCTGGAGTGTATCGTGGGGAGTGAATCAGCCCCAGCATTTT. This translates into CAWSVSWGVNQPQHF.

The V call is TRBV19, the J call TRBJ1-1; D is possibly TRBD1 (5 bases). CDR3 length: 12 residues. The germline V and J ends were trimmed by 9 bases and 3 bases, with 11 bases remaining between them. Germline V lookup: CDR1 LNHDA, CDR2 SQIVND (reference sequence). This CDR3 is CASTGTYTEAFF. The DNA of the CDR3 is TGTGCCAGCACGGGGACGTACACTGAAGCTTTCTTT.

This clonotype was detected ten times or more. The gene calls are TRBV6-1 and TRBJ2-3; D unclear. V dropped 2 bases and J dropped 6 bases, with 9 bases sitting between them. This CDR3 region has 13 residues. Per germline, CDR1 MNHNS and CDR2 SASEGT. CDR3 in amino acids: CASSEYGDDTQYF. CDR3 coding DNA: TGTGCCAGCAGTGAATATGGGGATGATACGCAGTATTTT.

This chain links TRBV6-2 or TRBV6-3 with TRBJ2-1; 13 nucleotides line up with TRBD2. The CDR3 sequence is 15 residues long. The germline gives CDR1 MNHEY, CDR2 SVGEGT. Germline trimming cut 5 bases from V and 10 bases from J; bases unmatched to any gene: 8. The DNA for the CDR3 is TGTGCCAGCAGTAGAACTAGCGGGGGGGAGCGGGAGCAGTTCTTC. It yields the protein CASSRTSGGEREQFF.

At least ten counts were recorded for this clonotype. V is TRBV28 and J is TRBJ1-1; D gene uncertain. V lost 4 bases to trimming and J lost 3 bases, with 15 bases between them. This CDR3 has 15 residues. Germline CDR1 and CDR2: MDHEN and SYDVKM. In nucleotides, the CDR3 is TGTGCCAGCAGTTCACCAAAGAGTTACGACACTGAAGCTTTCTTT. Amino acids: CASSSPKSYDTEAFF.

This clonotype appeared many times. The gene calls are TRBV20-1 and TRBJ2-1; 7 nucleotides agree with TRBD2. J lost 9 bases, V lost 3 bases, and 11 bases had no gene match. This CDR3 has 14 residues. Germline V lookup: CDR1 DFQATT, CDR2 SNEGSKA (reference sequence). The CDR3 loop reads CSAREAGEYREQFF. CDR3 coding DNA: TGCAGTGCTAGGGAGGCGGGAGAGTATCGTGAGCAGTTCTTC.

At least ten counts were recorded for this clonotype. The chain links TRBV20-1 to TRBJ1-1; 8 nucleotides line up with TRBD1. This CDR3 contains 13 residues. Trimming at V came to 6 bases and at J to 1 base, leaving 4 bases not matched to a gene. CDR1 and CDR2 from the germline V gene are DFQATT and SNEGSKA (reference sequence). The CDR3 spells CSARTGTNTEAFF. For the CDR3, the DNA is TGCAGTGCAAGGACAGGGACGAACACTGAAGCTTTCTTT.